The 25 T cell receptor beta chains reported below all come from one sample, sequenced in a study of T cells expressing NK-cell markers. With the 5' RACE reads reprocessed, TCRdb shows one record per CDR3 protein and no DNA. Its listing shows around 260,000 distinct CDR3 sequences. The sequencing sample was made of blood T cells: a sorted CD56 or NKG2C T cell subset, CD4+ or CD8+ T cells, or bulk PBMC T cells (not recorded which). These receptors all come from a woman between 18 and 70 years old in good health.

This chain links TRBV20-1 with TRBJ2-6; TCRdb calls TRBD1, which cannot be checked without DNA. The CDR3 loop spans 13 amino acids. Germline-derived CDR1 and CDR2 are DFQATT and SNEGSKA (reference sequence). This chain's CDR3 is CSGHRAGANVLTF.

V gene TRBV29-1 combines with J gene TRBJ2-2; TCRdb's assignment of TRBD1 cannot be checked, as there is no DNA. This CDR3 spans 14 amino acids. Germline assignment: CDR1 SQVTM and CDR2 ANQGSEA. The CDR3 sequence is CSVGDQGNTGELFF.

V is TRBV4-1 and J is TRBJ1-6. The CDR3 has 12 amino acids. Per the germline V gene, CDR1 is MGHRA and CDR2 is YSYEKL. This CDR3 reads CASSQDRSPLHF.

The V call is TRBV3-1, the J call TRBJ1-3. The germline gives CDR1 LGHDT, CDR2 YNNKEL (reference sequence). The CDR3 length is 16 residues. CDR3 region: CASSTQGPSSGNTIYF.

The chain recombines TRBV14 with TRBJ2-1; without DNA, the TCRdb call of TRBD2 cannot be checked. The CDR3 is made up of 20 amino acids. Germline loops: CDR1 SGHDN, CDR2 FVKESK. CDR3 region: CASSQDRSPRAQGGSSEQFF.

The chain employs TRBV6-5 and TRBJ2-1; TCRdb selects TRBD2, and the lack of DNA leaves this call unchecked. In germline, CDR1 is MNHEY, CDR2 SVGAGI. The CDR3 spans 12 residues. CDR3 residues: CAARGGYNEQFF.

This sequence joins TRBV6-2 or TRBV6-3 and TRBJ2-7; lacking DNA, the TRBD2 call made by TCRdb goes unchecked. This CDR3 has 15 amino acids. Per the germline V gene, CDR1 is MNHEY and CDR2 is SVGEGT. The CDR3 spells CASSSASLPPDEQYF.

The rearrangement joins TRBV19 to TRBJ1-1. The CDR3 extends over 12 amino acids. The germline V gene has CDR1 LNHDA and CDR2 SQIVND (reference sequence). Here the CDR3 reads CASSNAAGEAFF.

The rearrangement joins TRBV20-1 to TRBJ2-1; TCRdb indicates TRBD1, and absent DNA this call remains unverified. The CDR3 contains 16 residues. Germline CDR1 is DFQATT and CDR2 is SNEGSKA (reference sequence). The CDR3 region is CSARGSGQGNYNEQFF.

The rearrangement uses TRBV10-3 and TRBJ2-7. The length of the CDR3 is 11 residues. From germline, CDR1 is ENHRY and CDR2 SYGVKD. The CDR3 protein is CATDGAYEQYF.

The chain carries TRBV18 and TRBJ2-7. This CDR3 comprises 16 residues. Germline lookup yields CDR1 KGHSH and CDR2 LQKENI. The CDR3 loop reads CASSPLNKESSYEQYF.

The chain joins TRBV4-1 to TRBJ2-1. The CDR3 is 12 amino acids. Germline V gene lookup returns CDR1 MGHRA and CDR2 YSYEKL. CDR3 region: CASSQVLNEQFF.

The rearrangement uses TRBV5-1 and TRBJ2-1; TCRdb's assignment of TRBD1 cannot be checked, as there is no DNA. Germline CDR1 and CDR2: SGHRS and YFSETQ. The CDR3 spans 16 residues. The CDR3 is CASSRPGQGNYNEQFF.

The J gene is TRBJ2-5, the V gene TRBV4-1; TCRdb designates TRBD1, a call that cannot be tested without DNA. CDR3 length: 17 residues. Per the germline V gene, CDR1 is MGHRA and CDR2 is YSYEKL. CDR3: CASSQDRYRTDQETQYF.

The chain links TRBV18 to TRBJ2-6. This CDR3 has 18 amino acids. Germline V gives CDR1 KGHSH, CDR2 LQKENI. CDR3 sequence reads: CASSPPAGGPSGANVLTF.

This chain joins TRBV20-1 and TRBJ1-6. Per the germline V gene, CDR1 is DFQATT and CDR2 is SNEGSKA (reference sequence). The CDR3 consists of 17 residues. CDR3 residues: CSARTPPGGSYNSPLHF.

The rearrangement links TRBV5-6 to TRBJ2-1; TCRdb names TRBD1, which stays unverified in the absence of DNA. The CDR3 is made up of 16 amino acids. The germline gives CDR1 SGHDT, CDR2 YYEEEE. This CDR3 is CASSSRRTGSYNEQFF.

CDR3: CASSLPNYNEQFF. This sequence joins TRBV5-4 and TRBJ2-1. The length of the CDR3 is 13 residues. The V gene's germline CDR1 is SGHNT and CDR2 YYREEE (reference sequence).

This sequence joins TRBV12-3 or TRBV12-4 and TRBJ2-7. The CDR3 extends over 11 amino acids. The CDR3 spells CASSLDNEQYF.

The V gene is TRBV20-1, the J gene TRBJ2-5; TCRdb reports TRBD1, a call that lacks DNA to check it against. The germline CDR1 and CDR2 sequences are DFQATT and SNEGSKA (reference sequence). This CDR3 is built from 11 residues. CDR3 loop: CSARQSETQYF.

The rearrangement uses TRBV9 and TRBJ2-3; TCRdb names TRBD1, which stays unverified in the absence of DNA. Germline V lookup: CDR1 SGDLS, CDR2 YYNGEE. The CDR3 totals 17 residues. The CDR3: CASSVARQQYPTDTQYF.

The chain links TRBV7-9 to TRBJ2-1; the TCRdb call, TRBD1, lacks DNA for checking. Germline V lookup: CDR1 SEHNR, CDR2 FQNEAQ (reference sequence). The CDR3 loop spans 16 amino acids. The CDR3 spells CASSLEWDRGYNEQFF.

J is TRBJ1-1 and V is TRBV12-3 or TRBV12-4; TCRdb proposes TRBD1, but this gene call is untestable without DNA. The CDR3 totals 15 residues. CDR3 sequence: CASSRQGAWYTEAFF.

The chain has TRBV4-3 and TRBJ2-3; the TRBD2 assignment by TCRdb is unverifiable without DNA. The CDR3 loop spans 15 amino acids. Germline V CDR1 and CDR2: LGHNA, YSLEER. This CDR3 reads CASSHAIAGADTQYF.

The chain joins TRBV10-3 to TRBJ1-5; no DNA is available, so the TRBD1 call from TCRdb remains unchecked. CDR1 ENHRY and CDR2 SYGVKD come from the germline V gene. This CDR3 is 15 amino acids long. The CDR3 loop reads CAISAADSPNQPQHF.